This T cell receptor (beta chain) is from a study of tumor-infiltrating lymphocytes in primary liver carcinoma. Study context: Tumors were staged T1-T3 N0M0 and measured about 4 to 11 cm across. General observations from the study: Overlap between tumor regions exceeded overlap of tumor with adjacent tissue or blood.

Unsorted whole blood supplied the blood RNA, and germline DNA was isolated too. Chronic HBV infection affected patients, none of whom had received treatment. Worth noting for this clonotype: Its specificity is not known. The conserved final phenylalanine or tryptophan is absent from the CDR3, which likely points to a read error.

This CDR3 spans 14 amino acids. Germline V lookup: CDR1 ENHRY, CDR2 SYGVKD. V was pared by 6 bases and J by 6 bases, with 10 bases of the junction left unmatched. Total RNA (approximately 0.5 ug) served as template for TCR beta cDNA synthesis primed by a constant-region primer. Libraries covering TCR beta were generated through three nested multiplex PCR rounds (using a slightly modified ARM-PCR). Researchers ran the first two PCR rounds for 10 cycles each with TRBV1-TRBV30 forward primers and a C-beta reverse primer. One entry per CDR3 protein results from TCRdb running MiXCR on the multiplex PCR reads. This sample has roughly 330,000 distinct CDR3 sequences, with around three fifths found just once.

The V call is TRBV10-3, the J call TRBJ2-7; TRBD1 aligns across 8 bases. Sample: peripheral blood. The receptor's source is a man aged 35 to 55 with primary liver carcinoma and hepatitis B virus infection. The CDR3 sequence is CAISDPDRDPEQYL. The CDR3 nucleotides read TGTGCCATCAGCGACCCGGACAGGGATCCCGAGCAGTACCTC.